This TCR beta chain was obtained from a study of cytomegalovirus exposure and HLA in healthy donors. Study-wide points: CMV serostatus was the only immune exposure information that was available. For most TCR beta V segments, an earlier analysis put the productive rate at about 87% or about 30% of the time. Later on, a genetic analysis was performed. It linked a missense variant in DCLRE1C with V- and J-gene trimming of TCR beta.

Primers: 60 Vbeta forward and 13 Jbeta reverse. The protocol was immunoSEQ multiplex PCR, while the TCRdb copy is restricted to in-frame clones and leaves out a portion. Of roughly 130,000 clones listed, over 70% are singletons. This CDR3 is built from 16 residues. Germline loops: CDR1 SGDLS, CDR2 YYNGEE. The trim removed 0 bases at V and 5 bases at J, leaving 10 bases unmatched. Remarks on this clone: Its antigen is currently unknown.

This TCR derives from a woman aged 40 to 50 in good health and CMV-seronegative. Sequenced sample: PBMCs. The chain combines TRBV9 with TRBJ1-2, with 7 bases matching TRBD1. CDR3 loop: CASSVAEIGTVYGYTF. The CDR3 DNA is TGTGCCAGCAGCGTAGCGGAAATCGGGACAGTTTATGGCTACACCTTC. Based on the CDR3 plus reference TRBV9 and TRBJ1-2, the full variable domain is DSGVTQTPKHLITATGQRVTLRCSPRSGDLSVYWYQQSLDQGLQFLIQYYNGEERAKGNILERFSAQQFPDLHSELNLSSLELGDSALYFCASSVAEIGTVYGYTFGSGTRLTVV.